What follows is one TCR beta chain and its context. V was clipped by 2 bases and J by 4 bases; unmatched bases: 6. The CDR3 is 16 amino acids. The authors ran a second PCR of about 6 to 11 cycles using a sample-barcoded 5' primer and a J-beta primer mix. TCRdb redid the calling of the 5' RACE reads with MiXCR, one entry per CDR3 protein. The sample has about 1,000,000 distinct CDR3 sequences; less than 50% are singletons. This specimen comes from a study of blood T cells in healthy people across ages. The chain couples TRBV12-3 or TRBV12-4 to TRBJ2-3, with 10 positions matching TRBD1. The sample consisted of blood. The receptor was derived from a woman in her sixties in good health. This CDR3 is CASSLHRTGGPDTQYF. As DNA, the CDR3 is TGTGCCAGCAGTTTACACAGGACAGGGGGACCAGATACGCAGTATTTT.